This entry is about one T cell receptor beta chain. The data were obtained in a study of OX40 agonist ivuxolimab in advanced cancers. This CDR3 region has 14 residues. The germline gives CDR1 SEHNR, CDR2 FQNEAQ (reference sequence). The germline V and J ends were trimmed by 6 bases and 6 bases, with 14 bases remaining between them. Profiled with immunoSEQ multiplex PCR; TCRdb holds only in-frame clones, not every one. This repertoire shows roughly 80,000 clones, around 85% found once; its top ten account for 2.2%. Material: CD4+ or CD8+ T cells sorted from blood, obtained in a trial of the OX40 agonist ivuxolimab. The origin of this receptor is an adult with an advanced solid tumor such as melanoma, head and neck, liver or kidney cancer. The V call is TRBV7-9, the J call TRBJ1-4; TRBD1 is a possible D gene (5 bases). The CDR3 DNA reads TGTGCCAGCAGGCAAGGGGTATACGATGAAAAACTGTTTTTT. It specifies CASRQGVYDEKLFF.